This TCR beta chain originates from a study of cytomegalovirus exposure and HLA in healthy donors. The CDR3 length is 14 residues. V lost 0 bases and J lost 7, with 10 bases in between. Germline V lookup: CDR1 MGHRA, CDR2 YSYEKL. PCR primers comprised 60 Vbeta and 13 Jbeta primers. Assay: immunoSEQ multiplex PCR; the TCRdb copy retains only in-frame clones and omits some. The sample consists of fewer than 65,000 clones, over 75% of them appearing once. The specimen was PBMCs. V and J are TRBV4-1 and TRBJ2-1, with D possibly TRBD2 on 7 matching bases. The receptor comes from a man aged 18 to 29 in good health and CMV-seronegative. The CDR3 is CASSQEGGPNEQFF. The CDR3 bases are TGCGCCAGCAGCCAAGAGGGGGGGCCGAATGAGCAGTTCTTC.